A selection of T cell receptor beta chains follows, all from one sample in a study of T-cell reconstitution after alpha-beta-depleted transplantation in children. TCRdb re-analysed the PCR reads in MiXCR, keeping a single row per CDR3 protein. This sample yields 750,000 to 950,000 distinct CDR3 sequences, of which roughly 16% are seen a single time; approximately 5% belongs to the top ten. Here the sequenced sample was PBMCs, mostly from graft donor cells, taken 360 days after TCRalphabeta/CD19-depleted stem cell transplant. The receptors were gathered from a male patient aged 10 to 17 who had a stem cell transplant for acute lymphoblastic leukemia, so the T cells may come from the graft donor. CDR3s leave out the opening cysteine and the closing phenylalanine or tryptophan. A D gene is named only where the DNA matches it firmly.

d_gene,v_gene,j_gene,CDR3aa
TRBD2,TRBV4-2,TRBJ2-5,ASSQVLAGEQETQY
.,TRBV18,TRBJ1-5,ASSHTGMYRVSNQPQH
.,TRBV21-1,TRBJ1-5,ASSKAPGLNQPQH
TRBD2,TRBV2,TRBJ2-7,ASTPLRASGGSYEQY
TRBD2,TRBV12-3/TRBV12-4,TRBJ2-7,ASTRLAGTYEQY
.,TRBV7-8,TRBJ1-5,ASSLEVGFGNQPQH
.,TRBV7-6,TRBJ2-3,ASSLKPVPFTDTQY
TRBD1,TRBV15,TRBJ2-5,ATSRDPDRGETQY
.,TRBV5-1,TRBJ1-1,ASSLVGGPENTEAF
TRBD2,TRBV6-1,TRBJ2-7,ASSEGRGGIYEQY
.,TRBV29-1,TRBJ2-3,SGGGLHKGTQY
.,TRBV4-2,TRBJ1-1,ASSRKNARDRTNTEAF
.,TRBV5-1,TRBJ2-1,ASSLEAGSDEQF
TRBD2,TRBV7-9,TRBJ2-2,ASSSSSGRRSRAGELF
.,TRBV29-1,TRBJ2-7,SVENRTYEQY
.,TRBV5-1,TRBJ2-5,ASSLGLSYQETQY
.,TRBV20-1,TRBJ2-7,SANPRWMDEQY
TRBD1,TRBV5-1,TRBJ2-7,ASSEGQGARYEQY
.,TRBV5-1,TRBJ2-1,ASSFRVMNNYNEQF
.,TRBV24-1,TRBJ2-3,ATSEFGSDTQY
TRBD2,TRBV12-3/TRBV12-4,TRBJ2-7,ASSPFTSGRAYEQY
.,TRBV20-1,TRBJ2-4,SASKWEGNIQY
TRBD1,TRBV29-1,TRBJ2-5,SVDHGVGGSETQY
TRBD1,TRBV29-1,TRBJ1-3,SVELRDRGNTIY